Below, 14 T cell receptor beta chains from the same sample are listed, as sequenced in a study of T cells in Graves' hyperthyroidism and ophthalmopathy. RNA transcripts yielded amplified TCR beta CDR3 regions. The HTBI primer set was used in a first-round RT-PCR of the TCR CDR3. Each CDR3 protein gets one entry after TCRdb re-called the multiplex PCR reads with MiXCR. The table has about 350,000 distinct CDR3 sequences, about 15% seen once; the top ten hold approximately 25%. Material for sequencing was blood. These receptors all stem from a woman younger than 45 with Graves' hyperthyroidism.

This sequence joins TRBV3-1 and TRBJ2-2, with 9 bases matching TRBD1. Germline trimming cut 5 bases from V and 5 bases from J; bases unmatched to any gene: 6. Germline-derived CDR1 and CDR2 are LGHDT and YNNKEL (reference sequence). CDR3 length: 15 amino acids. The chain's CDR3 is CASSADRGRTGELFF. The DNA of the CDR3 is TGTGCCAGCAGCGCAGACAGGGGGAGGACCGGGGAGCTGTTTTTT.

This chain joins TRBV6-1 and TRBJ2-7, with 12 bases that match TRBD1. V shed 8 bases and J 6 bases; nucleotides not matched to a gene: 8. The germline CDR1 and CDR2 sequences are MNHNS and SASEGT. The CDR3 consists of 14 residues. The DNA for the CDR3 is TGTGCCAGCTGCCCGGGACAGGGGGCCCGCGAGCAGTACTTC. This sequence encodes CASCPGQGAREQYF.

The chain is built from TRBV6-1 and TRBJ1-1; D might be TRBD1 (6 bases). Trimming took off 6 bases at V and 11 bases at J, with 22 bases between the two ends. The CDR3 is 14 residues long. Per germline, CDR1 MNHNS and CDR2 SASEGT. The CDR3 loop reads CASRKGHGGLKAFF. The DNA of the CDR3 is TGTGCCAGCAGGAAGGGACACGGGGGTCTAAAGGCTTTCTTT.

As to this clonotype: A much larger clone differs by one base, so this may be a read error. The CDR3 loop is CASGYPLETQYF. CDR3 nucleotide sequence: TGTGCCAGCGGTTACCCTCTAGAGACCCAGTACTTC. This chain links TRBV12-3 or TRBV12-4 with TRBJ2-5; D gene ambiguous. Trimming left V 8 bases short and J 4 bases short, with 11 bases between. This CDR3 region has 12 residues.

The chain carries TRBV4-2 and TRBJ2-1, with D perhaps matching TRBD1 or TRBD2 (5 bases each). Germline CDR1 LGHNA, CDR2 YNFKEQ. The CDR3 loop spans 15 amino acids. Trimming took 5 bases from V and 0 from J, leaving 11 bases between them. The CDR3 DNA is TGTGCCAGCAGCACCGGGACGAGCTCCTACAATGAGCAGTTCTTC. Its protein product is CASSTGTSSYNEQFF.

This clonotype was seen at least ten times. The rearrangement joins TRBV29-1 to TRBJ2-5; possibly TRBD1 for D (6 bases). Germline V gene data show CDR1 as SQVTM and CDR2 as ANQGSEA. The CDR3 runs to 12 residues. V lost 4 bases to trimming and J lost 2 bases, with 8 bases between them. The CDR3 DNA reads as TGCAGCGTTGCAGGGACACAAGAGACCCAGTACTTC. Protein sequence: CSVAGTQETQYF.

This clonotype was observed many times. The J gene is TRBJ1-3, the V gene TRBV3-1, with 9 bases identical to TRBD1. The germline V gene has CDR1 LGHDT and CDR2 YNNKEL (reference sequence). The CDR3 covers 15 residues. V shed 5 bases and J 2 bases; nucleotides not matched to a gene: 4. The CDR3 loop reads CASSFDRGAGNTIYF. The CDR3 DNA follows: TGTGCCAGCAGCTTCGACAGGGGGGCTGGAAACACCATATATTTT. Together with reference TRBV3-1 and TRBJ1-3, the CDR3 gives the full variable domain: DTAVSQTPKYLVTQMGNDKSIKCEQNLGHDTMYWYKQDSKKFLKIMFSYNNKELIINETVPNRFSPKSPDKAHLNLHINSLELGDSAVYFCASSFDRGAGNTIYFGEGSWLTVV.

The rearrangement joins TRBV10-2 to TRBJ2-3, with TRBD2 matching over 8 bases. Germline-derived CDR1 and CDR2 are WSHSY and SAAADI. CDR3 length: 15 residues. V lost 3 bases and J lost 5; bases outside the gene matches: 7. The chain's CDR3 is CASSERAGDRDTQYF. The CDR3 region has the DNA TGCGCCAGCAGTGAAAGAGCGGGAGACAGAGATACGCAGTATTTT.

The table lists this clonotype with many counts. This chain's CDR3 is CASRKDRGTTLQQYF. The CDR3 DNA is TGTGCCAGCAGGAAAGACAGGGGGACAACCCTACAGCAGTACTTC. The rearrangement joins TRBV7-8 to TRBJ2-7, with 9 bases aligning to TRBD1. The CDR3 sequence is 15 residues long. The V segment lost 6 bases and the J segment 8 bases; nucleotides outside the gene matches: 14. CDR1 SGHVS and CDR2 FQNEAQ come from the germline V gene. Together with reference TRBV7-8 and TRBJ2-7, the CDR3 gives the full variable domain: GAGVSQSPRYKVAKRGQDVALRCDPISGHVSLFWYQQALGQGPEFLTYFQNEAQLDKSGLPSDRFFAERPEGSVSTLKIQRTQQEDSAVYLCASRKDRGTTLQQYFGPGTRLTVT.

Written as DNA, the CDR3 is TGTGCCATCAGTCCAAGGACTAGCGGGATTGGGACCCAGTACTTC. Its translation is CAISPRTSGIGTQYF. The rearrangement joins TRBV10-3 to TRBJ2-5; 12 bases line up with TRBD2. The V gene end was trimmed by 5 bases and the J gene end by 7 bases; junction bases not matched to a gene: 8. The germline gives CDR1 ENHRY, CDR2 SYGVKD. The CDR3 spans 15 residues.

The chain has TRBV6-1 and TRBJ2-2, with D possibly being TRBD2 (6 bases). The V and J ends lost 10 bases and 4 bases respectively, with 16 bases between them. The CDR3 runs to 14 residues. Germline V gene sequence: CDR1 MNHNS, CDR2 SASEGT. CDR3 nucleotide sequence: TGTGCCATCAAACGTGCGGGAAGCACCGGGGAGCTGTTTTTT. Amino acids: CAIKRAGSTGELFF.

This clonotype was seen repeatedly, ten times or more. J is TRBJ2-3 and V is TRBV5-1; 7 bases agree with TRBD2. V shed 0 bases, J shed 3 bases, and the junction held 7 bases outside the gene matches. CDR3 length equals 16 residues. The V gene's germline CDR1 is SGHRS and CDR2 YFSETQ. Here the CDR3 reads CASSLAGGSGTDTQYF. DNA of the CDR3: TGCGCCAGCAGCTTGGCGGGCGGGAGTGGAACAGATACGCAGTATTTT. The complete variable domain, with remaining parts taken from reference TRBV5-1 and TRBJ2-3, reads KAGVTQTPRYLIKTRGQQVTLSCSPISGHRSVSWYQQTPGQGLQFLFEYFSETQRNKGNFPGRFSGRQFSNSRSEMNVSTLELGDSALYLCASSLAGGSGTDTQYFGPGTRLTVL.

This clonotype occurred many times. The V call is TRBV14, the J call TRBJ1-6; D is perhaps TRBD1 (5 bases). The germline V gene encodes CDR1 SGHDN and CDR2 FVKESK. The CDR3 is made up of 14 amino acids. The V end was cut by 0 bases, the J end by 14 bases, with 14 bases between. DNA of the CDR3: TGTGCCAGCAGCCAAGAACAGGCAGCCTTCACCCTCCACTTT. This translates into CASSQEQAAFTLHF.

There are many counts of this clonotype. CDR3 loop: CASSPLTSAYEQYF. The CDR3 coding sequence is TGTGCCAGCAGCCCACTAACTAGCGCCTACGAGCAGTACTTC. The chain couples TRBV7-2 to TRBJ2-7, with 7 positions matching TRBD2. V trimming: 5 bases; J trimming: 2 bases; junction bases outside the gene matches: 6. CDR1 and CDR2 (germline): SGHTA, FQGNSA. The CDR3 has 14 amino acids.